This TCR beta chain was recorded in a study of a mutant IDH1 vaccine in newly diagnosed glioma. Study at large: In weeks 1, 3, 5, 7, 11, 15, 19 and 23, patients were vaccinated. Males made up roughly 60% and females approximately 40% of treated patients, whose mean age was around 40 years.

Time point in this sample: week 11, during vaccination. Vaccine doses each comprised 300 ug of mutant IDH1 20-mer peptide, with topical imiquimod. The germline gives CDR1 LNHDA, CDR2 SQIVND (reference sequence). The CDR3 has 13 residues. Germline trimming cut 10 bases from V and 2 bases from J; bases unmatched to any gene: 4. A word on this clone: Its antigen is undetermined.

Profiling relied on immunoSEQ multiplex PCR, and the TCRdb table lists in-frame clones only, not all of them. The sample includes over 60,000 clones, about 88% of them seen just once. The TCR comes from a man in his forties or fifties with glioma. Sequencing used PBMCs, obtained from a glioma patient whose treatment included an IDH1 peptide vaccine. This chain connects TRBV19 to TRBJ1-3; TRBD1 aligns across 8 bases. The DNA for the CDR3 is TGTGCCACCGCGGACAGGGCTGGAAACACCATATATTTT. Translated, it gives CATADRAGNTIYF. The full variable domain, with the rest looked up from reference TRBV19 and TRBJ1-3, is DGGITQSPKYLFRKEGQNVTLSCEQNLNHDAMYWYRQDPGQGLRLIYYSQIVNDFQKGDIAEGYSVSREKKESFPLTVTSAQKNPTAFYLCATADRAGNTIYFGEGSWLTVV.